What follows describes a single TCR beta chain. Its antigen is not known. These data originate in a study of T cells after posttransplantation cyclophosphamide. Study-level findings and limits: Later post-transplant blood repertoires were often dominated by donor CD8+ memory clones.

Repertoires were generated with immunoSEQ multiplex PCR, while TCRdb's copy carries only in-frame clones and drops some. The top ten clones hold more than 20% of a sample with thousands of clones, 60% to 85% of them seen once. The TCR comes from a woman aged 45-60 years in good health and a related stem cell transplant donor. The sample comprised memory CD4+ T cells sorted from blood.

CDR3 sequence: CASRQGLVNYGYTF. CDR3 nucleotide sequence: TGTGCCAGCAGACAGGGTTTAGTTAACTATGGCTACACCTTC. J is TRBJ1-2 and V is TRBV6-1; TRBD1 might be the D (6 bases). V lost 6 bases and J lost 1, with 12 bases in between. The CDR3 runs 14 residues. CDR1 is MNHNS, CDR2 SASEGT, per germline.